The 29 T cell receptor beta chains listed next were all sequenced from one sample in a study of T cells in Graves' hyperthyroidism and ophthalmopathy. TCR beta CDR3 region amplification was performed from RNA transcripts. HTBI primers were employed in a first-round RT-PCR of the TCR CDR3. TCRdb reanalysed the multiplex PCR reads using MiXCR and keeps one entry per CDR3 protein. The sample lists nearly 750,000 distinct CDR3 sequences, about a third occurring once. Sequencing was performed on blood. All receptors derive from a woman in her forties with Graves' hyperthyroidism.

The chain couples TRBV6-5 to TRBJ2-2; possible D gene TRBD1, 6 bases. Germline V gives CDR1 MNHEY, CDR2 SVGAGI. V shed 7 bases and J shed 4 bases, with 10 bases lying between them. CDR3 length: 13 residues. The CDR3 loop is CASNEGGTGELFF. The CDR3 DNA reads TGTGCCAGCAATGAAGGGGGCACCGGGGAGCTGTTTTTT.

A word on this clonotype: A much larger clone differs by one base, so this may be a read error. The V call is TRBV29-1, the J call TRBJ1-2, with D tentatively TRBD1 (5 bases). The CDR3 totals 14 residues. Per germline, CDR1 SQVTM and CDR2 ANQGSEA. The V end lost 4 bases, the J end lost 3 bases, and 15 bases lay between the germline ends. CDR3 DNA: TGCAGCGTTGTTCCGGGCCAAGGGGACTATGGCTACACCTTC. Its translation: CSVVPGQGDYGYTF. The full variable domain, its missing parts supplied by reference TRBV29-1 and TRBJ1-2, is SAVISQKPSRDICQRGTSLTIQCQVDSQVTMMFWYRQQPGQSLTLIATANQGSEATYESGFVIDKFPISRPNLTFSTLTVSNMSPEDSSIYLCSVVPGQGDYGYTFGSGTRLTVV.

The chain links TRBV20-1 to TRBJ2-1; the match to TRBD2 covers 11 bases. The CDR3 loop spans 16 amino acids. V lost 5 bases and J lost 5; bases outside the gene matches: 11. From germline, CDR1 is DFQATT and CDR2 SNEGSKA (reference sequence). The CDR3 DNA sequence: TGCAGTGCTTCGATAGCGGGAGGGTGGGTGCACAATGAGCAGTTCTTC. It is translated as CSASIAGGWVHNEQFF.

This clonotype was picked up a small number of times. The chain has TRBV6-5 and TRBJ1-5, with D tentatively TRBD1 (6 bases). V was cut by 2 bases and J by 3 bases, with 14 bases left in between. This CDR3 comprises 16 residues. CDR1 is MNHEY, CDR2 SVGAGI, per germline. The CDR3 bases are TGTGCCAGCAGTTACACGGAGGCAGGGGACAATCAGCCCCAGCATTTT. This sequence encodes CASSYTEAGDNQPQHF.

V usage is TRBV6-5 and J usage is TRBJ1-1, with TRBD1 matching 9 bases. The V and J ends lost 6 bases and 3 bases, in that order; junction bases with no gene match: 8. Germline loops: CDR1 MNHEY, CDR2 SVGAGI. The length of the CDR3 is 15 residues. The CDR3 DNA reads as TGTGCCAGCAGGGCGTGGGACAGGGCCGACACTGAAGCTTTCTTT. This gives the protein CASRAWDRADTEAFF.

With regard to this clonotype: Given the absence of the conserved phenylalanine or tryptophan at the CDR3 end, a read error is likely. The DNA is left out, because the CDR3 cannot be placed on it with certainty; the CDR3 is given as TCRdb lists it. The chain recombines TRBV19 with TRBJ2-7; the table gives TRBD2 as D, unverified against the DNA. Per germline, CDR1 LNHDA and CDR2 SQIVND (reference sequence). Termini included, the CDR3 measures 8 amino acids. CDR3 loop: CASRELAG.

This clonotype came up a few times. The genes are TRBV12-3 or TRBV12-4 and TRBJ1-2, with 7 bases aligning to TRBD1. This CDR3 is 14 amino acids long. The V segment lost 5 bases and the J segment 4 bases; nucleotides outside the gene matches: 7. CDR3 nucleotides: TGTGCCAGCAGTCCCGGGACAGACTTCTATGGCTACACCTTC. It codes for CASSPGTDFYGYTF.

This clonotype showed up many times. The V gene is TRBV28, the J gene TRBJ1-6; 7 positions agree with TRBD1. The V gene end was trimmed by 6 bases and the J gene end by 8 bases; junction bases not matched to a gene: 7. From germline, CDR1 is MDHEN and CDR2 SYDVKM. This CDR3 contains 14 residues. For the CDR3, the DNA is TGTGCCAGCAGCTTAGGGGGCAGGGATTCACCCCTCCACTTT. Its protein is CASSLGGRDSPLHF.

J is TRBJ2-7 and V is TRBV7-9; 9 bases line up with TRBD1. Germline CDR1 SEHNR, CDR2 FQNEAQ (reference sequence). Trimming removed 5 bases from V and 3 bases from J; junction bases left unmatched: 8. The CDR3 covers 15 residues. CDR3 in amino acids: CASSQGTGLVYEQYF. The CDR3, as DNA: TGTGCCAGCAGCCAAGGGACAGGGTTGGTCTACGAGCAGTACTTC.

This clonotype came up a few times. The V gene is TRBV12-3 or TRBV12-4, the J gene TRBJ1-5, with D hard to call. The germline V and J ends were trimmed by 6 bases and 0 bases, with 9 bases remaining between them. This CDR3 comprises 14 residues. The CDR3 bases are TGTGCCAGCAGCGAGGACCATAGCAATCAGCCCCAGCATTTT. Translation: CASSEDHSNQPQHF.

Remarks on this clonotype: At one of its ends the junction is not consistent with the germline gene, which may arise from a read error. The gene calls are TRBV7-9 and TRBJ1-3, with no clear D. Germline V gene data show CDR1 as SEHNR and CDR2 as FQNEAQ (reference sequence). The CDR3 length is 13 residues. DNA of the CDR3: TGTGTCAGCAGCTTAGCGCCGGGAAACACCATATATTTT. Translation gives CVSSLAPGNTIYF. Looking up the rest from reference TRBV7-9 and TRBJ1-3 gives the full variable domain: DTGVSQNPRHKITKRGQNVTFRCDPISEHNRLYWYRQTLGQGPEFLTYFQNEAQLEKSRLLSDRFSAERPKGSFSTLEIQRTEQGDSAMYLCVSSLAPGNTIYFGEGSWLTVV.

This clonotype came up many times. The chain recombines TRBV5-1 with TRBJ1-2; D call uncertain. CDR1 is SGHRS and CDR2 is YFSETQ in the germline V gene. CDR3 length: 13 residues. V dropped 0 bases and J dropped 8 bases, with 11 bases sitting between them. This CDR3 is CASSLGGGQGYTF. The CDR3 DNA follows: TGCGCCAGCAGCTTGGGCGGAGGGCAAGGCTACACCTTC.

The chain recombines TRBV7-9 with TRBJ1-4; 10 bases are a match to TRBD1. The CDR3 totals 12 residues. Germline-derived CDR1 and CDR2 are SEHNR and FQNEAQ (reference sequence). After removal of 6 bases from V and 9 bases from J, the junction contained 1 base not matched to a gene. This CDR3 reads CASRGQGKKLFF. The CDR3, as DNA: TGTGCCAGCAGGGGACAGGGGAAAAAACTGTTTTTT.

In this sample, this clonotype turned up many times. This chain uses TRBV19 with TRBJ1-6, with D unresolved. Germline V gives CDR1 LNHDA, CDR2 SQIVND (reference sequence). V dropped 4 bases and J dropped 7 bases, with 11 bases sitting between them. The CDR3 consists of 14 residues. CDR3 residues: CASSKQTTNSPLHF. The CDR3 DNA is TGTGCCAGTAGTAAACAGACTACGAATTCACCCCTCCACTTT.

Turning to this clonotype: The junction differs from germline at one of its ends, possibly a read error. The gene calls are TRBV24-1 and TRBJ2-7; 9 bases match TRBD2. Looked up from germline, CDR1 is KGHDR and CDR2 is SFDVKD. The CDR3 spans 17 residues. The CDR3 protein is CASSYSPGLAGPYEQYF. For the CDR3, the DNA is TGTGCCAGCAGTTACTCTCCGGGACTAGCTGGCCCATACGAGCAGTACTTC.

This clonotype was observed many times. J is TRBJ1-2 and V is TRBV29-1; D is undetermined. The V gene's germline CDR1 is SQVTM and CDR2 ANQGSEA. Trimming removed 1 base from V and 7 bases from J, with 13 bases in between. The CDR3 loop spans 13 amino acids. CDR3 residues: CSVEGRYDGGYTF. In DNA form, the CDR3 reads TGCAGCGTTGAAGGCCGGTATGACGGTGGCTACACCTTC. Using reference TRBV29-1 and TRBJ1-2 for the parts outside the CDR3, the full variable domain is SAVISQKPSRDICQRGTSLTIQCQVDSQVTMMFWYRQQPGQSLTLIATANQGSEATYESGFVIDKFPISRPNLTFSTLTVSNMSPEDSSIYLCSVEGRYDGGYTFGSGTRLTVV.

A word on this clonotype: This may be a read error: a much more frequent sequence differs by one nucleotide. CDR3: CASSLGNTNQPQHF. DNA for the CDR3: TGTGCCAGCAGCTTAGGGAATACAAATCAGCCCCAGCATTTT. V is TRBV7-2 and J is TRBJ1-5; D is uncertain. The CDR3 length is 14 residues. Germline V gives CDR1 SGHTA, CDR2 FQGNSA. With 1 base removed from V and 4 bases from J, the gap between germline ends came to 8 bases.

This clonotype was detected a few times. The rearrangement joins TRBV6-5 to TRBJ2-7; D tentatively fits TRBD1 or TRBD2 (5 bases each). CDR3 size: 15 residues. Trimming removed 0 bases from V and 3 bases from J, with 12 bases in between. Germline lookup yields CDR1 MNHEY and CDR2 SVGAGI. The CDR3 coding sequence is TGTGCCAGCAGTTACTCGGGGACCGCTTACTACGAGCAGTACTTC. It codes for CASSYSGTAYYEQYF.

Regarding this clonotype: A clone one base away is much larger, so this may be a read error. The V gene is TRBV7-9, the J gene TRBJ2-7; no reliable D call. CDR1 and CDR2 from the germline V gene are SEHNR and FQNEAQ (reference sequence). This CDR3 contains 13 residues. The CDR3, as DNA: TGTGCCAGCAGCTTATTAGACGGCTACGGGCAGTACTTC. It specifies CASSLLDGYGQYF.

In this sample, this clonotype turned up many times. The chain couples TRBV5-1 to TRBJ2-7; maybe TRBD1 (7 bases). This CDR3 region has 13 residues. V shed 4 bases and J shed 6 bases, with 14 bases lying between them. Germline assignment: CDR1 SGHRS and CDR2 YFSETQ. In DNA form, the CDR3 reads TGCGCCAGCAGCGCGGGGACAGTTGGCGAGCAGTACTTC. It is translated as CASSAGTVGEQYF.

The chain joins TRBV12-3 or TRBV12-4 to TRBJ1-4, with D tentatively TRBD1 (5 bases). The CDR3 runs to 15 residues. CDR3 region: CASAAAGQANEKLFF. CDR3 DNA: TGTGCTAGTGCCGCCGCGGGGCAGGCTAATGAAAAACTGTTTTTT.

In nucleotides, the CDR3 is TGTGCCAGCAGCTCCTCTGGGGTCCGGGGCTACACCTTC. Protein: CASSSSGVRGYTF. J is TRBJ1-2 and V is TRBV13; D is unresolved. The length of the CDR3 is 13 residues. CDR1 and CDR2 from the germline V gene are PRHDT and FYEKMQ (reference sequence). V gave up 4 bases and J gave up 8 bases, with 14 bases separating them.

This clonotype was counted between two and nine times. The rearrangement links TRBV5-4 to TRBJ1-1; the D gene is possibly TRBD1 (6 bases). From germline, CDR1 is SGHNT and CDR2 YYREEE (reference sequence). V lost 0 bases, J lost 0 bases, and 9 bases lay in between. CDR3 size: 15 residues. The CDR3 spells CASSLGGQLNTEAFF. The CDR3 bases are TGTGCCAGCAGCTTGGGTGGACAGTTGAACACTGAAGCTTTCTTT.

This chain's CDR3 is CSVGGLAFTDTQYF. DNA of the CDR3: TGCAGCGTTGGGGGACTAGCGTTTACAGATACGCAGTATTTT. V gene TRBV29-1 combines with J gene TRBJ2-3; 10 bases line up with TRBD2. CDR1 and CDR2 from the germline V gene are SQVTM and ANQGSEA. The CDR3 is 14 residues long. V gave up 4 bases and J gave up 3 bases; unmatched junction bases: 4.

In its sample, this clonotype was seen once. The chain employs TRBV19 and TRBJ2-2; tentative D call: TRBD2 (5 bases). V was shortened by 5 bases and J by 4 bases, with 17 bases between the two germline ends. CDR3 length equals 16 residues. Germline assignment: CDR1 LNHDA and CDR2 SQIVND (reference sequence). CDR3: CASSASGRGRTGELFF. The CDR3 DNA reads TGTGCCAGTAGTGCTAGTGGACGGGGTCGCACCGGGGAGCTGTTTTTT.

The V and J genes are TRBV6-5 and TRBJ1-6; 11 nucleotides agree with TRBD1. Germline values: CDR1 MNHEY, CDR2 SVGAGI. J lost 0 bases, V lost 1 base, and 8 bases had no gene match. The CDR3 contains 20 residues. CDR3 DNA: TGTGCCAGCAGTTACTTTCACGGACAGGGGGCCAGCTCCTATAATTCACCCCTCCACTTT. It encodes CASSYFHGQGASSYNSPLHF.

The chain has TRBV7-6 and TRBJ2-7; D may be TRBD2 (6 bases). This CDR3 contains 16 residues. Germline lookup yields CDR1 SGHVS and CDR2 FNYEAQ. Trimming took 4 bases from V and 4 from J, leaving 20 bases between them. The DNA of the CDR3 is TGTGCCAGCAGCTCCATGGGAGGAGGAATTCGTTACGAGCAGTACTTC. It encodes CASSSMGGGIRYEQYF.

As to this clonotype: Given a much more abundant clone one base away, this may be a read error. J is TRBJ1-6 and V is TRBV7-2; the D gene is possibly TRBD1 (6 bases). Germline CDR1 SGHTA, CDR2 FQGNSA. The CDR3 is 16 amino acids. Trimming removed 3 bases from V and 7 bases from J, with 16 bases in between. The CDR3 bases are TGTGCCAGCAGCTTCTTTCGGGGGCGCGAGAATTCACCCCTCCACTTT. The encoded protein is CASSFFRGRENSPLHF.

This clonotype was seen many times. The rearrangement links TRBV4-1 to TRBJ1-4, with D unclear. Trimming shortened V by 1 base and J by 12 bases, and 9 bases separated the two germline ends. CDR1 is MGHRA, CDR2 YSYEKL, per germline. The CDR3 spans 12 residues. This CDR3 is CASSQVFRELFF. In DNA form, the CDR3 reads TGCGCCAGCAGCCAAGTTTTTCGAGAACTGTTTTTT.